The rows below give T cell receptor beta chains drawn from one sample of a study of blood T cell repertoires in COVID-19. The method was immunoSEQ multiplex PCR; TCRdb's version includes in-frame clones alone and lacks a portion of them. Of 150,000 to 200,000 clones listed, around four fifths are singletons. The sequencing sample was made of peripheral blood. The receptors come from a woman in her 70s with COVID-19, enrolled during active disease. The CDR3 runs from the conserved cysteine through the conserved F or W. A D gene is named only where the DNA matches it firmly. Clone size is given for some rows only: seen once, a few or many times, or a class if the clone is expanded.

J,D,V,size,DNA,CDR3
TRBJ1-5,NA,TRBV19,NA,TGTGCCAGTAGTATAATTACAGGCTATCAGCCCCAGCATTTT,CASSIITGYQPQHF
TRBJ1-1,NA,TRBV18,NA,TGTGCCAGCTCCCAGATCACTGAAGCTTTCTTT,CASSQITEAFF
TRBJ2-7,NA,TRBV5-1,NA,TGCGCCAGCAGCTTGGACAGAATCCACGAGCAGTACTTC,CASSLDRIHEQYF
TRBJ2-7,NA,TRBV7-2,NA,TGTGCCAGCAGCCCAGCGGGCGGGTCCGCTTACGAGCAGTACTTC,CASSPAGGSAYEQYF
TRBJ1-4,NA,TRBV7-2,NA,TGTGCCAGCAGCTTAACAGGAGATAATGAAAAACTGTTTTTT,CASSLTGDNEKLFF
TRBJ2-6,NA,TRBV2,NA,TGTGCCAGCAGTGAAAGAGCGGCCGCTGGGGCCAACGTCCTGACTTTC,CASSERAAAGANVLTF
TRBJ2-1,TRBD1,TRBV28,NA,TGTGCCAGCACCACAGGGGGCTTAAGCTCCTACAATGAGCAGTTCTTC,CASTTGGLSSYNEQFF
TRBJ1-1,TRBD1,TRBV6-5,NA,TGTGCCAGCAGTTACGGACAGGCCACTGAAGCTTTCTTT,CASSYGQATEAFF
TRBJ2-7,NA,TRBV6-5,NA,TGTGCCAGCGGCAGGGAAAACGAGCAGTACTTC,CASGRENEQYF
TRBJ1-1,NA,TRBV18,NA,TGTGCCAGCTCACTAGGACAGTCGGGGATCACTGAAGCTTTCTTT,CASSLGQSGITEAFF
TRBJ2-1,TRBD2,TRBV29-1,many,TGCAGCGCACTAGCGGGATACGGCAATGAGCAGTTCTTC,CSALAGYGNEQFF
TRBJ1-2,NA,TRBV14,NA,TGTGCCAGCAGCCAAAAACCGGCAGGGGATGATGGCTACACCTTC,CASSQKPAGDDGYTF
TRBJ1-2,NA,TRBV28,NA,TGTGCCAGCCTTGCCCCCCGGGGAGGCTACACCTTC,CASLAPRGGYTF
TRBJ1-3,NA,TRBV19,NA,TGTGCCAGTAGTATACGAATACAGGATAACCGTGGAAACACCATATATTTT,CASSIRIQDNRGNTIYF
TRBJ1-1,NA,TRBV18,NA,TGTGCCAGCTCAGGGGGGATGAACACTGAAGCTTTCTTT,CASSGGMNTEAFF
TRBJ1-2,NA,TRBV4-2,NA,TGTGCCAGCAGCCAAGGGATCCGGCAGGGTAACTATGGCTACACCTTC,CASSQGIRQGNYGYTF
TRBJ1-5,NA,TRBV19,NA,TGTGCCAGTAGTATTAGCCTTTATCGGATTAGCAATCAGCCCCAGCATTTT,CASSISLYRISNQPQHF
TRBJ1-5,TRBD1,TRBV19,once,TGTGCCAGTAGTGTAACAGGGGGAAATCAGCCCCAGCATTTT,CASSVTGGNQPQHF
TRBJ1-1,NA,TRBV2,NA,TGTGCCAGCAGTAATGCTGGGCTGAACACTGAAGCTTTCTTT,CASSNAGLNTEAFF
TRBJ1-1,NA,TRBV28,once,TGTGCCAGCACCCCCCTAGCCTCGATCCGGGGAGCTTTCTTT,CASTPLASIRGAFF
TRBJ1-5,TRBD1,TRBV2,NA,TGTGCCAGCAGTGTGGGACAGGGGGCTAAGCCCCAGCATTTT,CASSVGQGAKPQHF
TRBJ2-7,TRBD2,TRBV20-1,NA,TGCAGTGCTAGTGACAGTACCGGGACTACCTACGAGCAGTACTTC,CSASDSTGTTYEQYF
TRBJ2-7,TRBD2,TRBV20-1,NA,TGCAGTGCTAGTGGTCAGCGGGAGGGCCTTCGACCCTACGAGCAGTACTTC,CSASGQREGLRPYEQYF
TRBJ2-1,NA,TRBV11-2,NA,TGTGCCAGCAGCTTAGCCAGGGAAAGTGAGCAGTTCTTC,CASSLARESEQFF
TRBJ1-6,NA,TRBV28,NA,TGTGCCAGCAGTTTGGGCAGGAAAGATTCACCCCTCCACTTT,CASSLGRKDSPLHF
TRBJ2-1,TRBD2,TRBV3-1/TRBV3-2,NA,TGTGCCAGCAGCCCTCTAGCGGGGGGGAGCTCCTACAATGAGCAGTTCTTC,CASSPLAGGSSYNEQFF
TRBJ1-1,TRBD1,TRBV30,once,TGTGCCTGGAGTCGGGGTCTCTGGACAGGGAGCACTGAAGCTTTCTTT,CAWSRGLWTGSTEAFF
TRBJ1-2,NA,TRBV9,NA,TGTGCCAGCAGCGTACCAGGCTATGGCTACACCTTC,CASSVPGYGYTF
TRBJ1-5,TRBD1,TRBV7-2,NA,TGTGCCAGCAGCTTAGGTCAGGGGGCGAGTCAGCCCCAGCATTTT,CASSLGQGASQPQHF
TRBJ2-7,TRBD1,TRBV27,NA,TGTGCCAGCAGTCCGGGACAGGGGGCCTACGAGCAGTACTTC,CASSPGQGAYEQYF
TRBJ1-5,NA,TRBV12-5,few,TGTGCTAGTGGTTTGGACCTACGTCAGCCCCAGCATTTT,CASGLDLRQPQHF
TRBJ2-3,NA,TRBV6-5,NA,TGTGCCAGCAGCGCGATCACAGATACGCAGTATTTT,CASSAITDTQYF
TRBJ2-5,TRBD2,TRBV5-1,NA,TGCGCCAGCAGCCCTACTAGCGCACAAGAGACCCAGTACTTC,CASSPTSAQETQYF
TRBJ2-3,TRBD1,TRBV28,NA,TGTGCCAGCAGTTTTGTGGGACAGGAAACAGATACGCAGTATTTT,CASSFVGQETDTQYF
TRBJ2-3,TRBD2,TRBV6-2/TRBV6-3,NA,TGTGCCAGCAGTTACTCGCGACTAGCGACAGATACGCAGTATTTT,CASSYSRLATDTQYF
TRBJ2-5,TRBD2,TRBV6-5,NA,TGTGCCAGCAGTTATGGGAGCGGGGCCCAAGAGACCCAGTACTTC,CASSYGSGAQETQYF
TRBJ2-7,NA,TRBV7-2,NA,TGTGCCAGCAGCTCCCCTCGCGGCGGTTACTACGAGCAGTACTTC,CASSSPRGGYYEQYF
TRBJ1-1,NA,TRBV29-1,few,TGCAGCGTTGCTACGGGGAACACTGAAGCTTTCTTT,CSVATGNTEAFF
TRBJ1-1,NA,TRBV7-3,NA,TGTGCCAGCAGATTGGGCGGGGGATGGAACACTGAAGCTTTCTTT,CASRLGGGWNTEAFF
TRBJ1-3,TRBD1,TRBV5-1,NA,TGCGCCAGCAGCGTAACTTCCCAGGGGGCGCTTGTTGGAAACACCATATATTTT,CASSVTSQGALVGNTIYF
TRBJ2-2,NA,TRBV11-3,NA,TGTGCCAGCAGCTCAGGGGCAGGGCTCGGTACCGGGGAGCTGTTTTTT,CASSSGAGLGTGELFF
TRBJ2-2,TRBD2,TRBV27,once,TGTGCCAGCAGTTCGCTAGCGGGGGGGCTAAGGGAGCTGTTTTTT,CASSSLAGGLRELFF
TRBJ2-5,NA,TRBV12-3/TRBV12-4,NA,TGTGCCAGCAGGCCGGACAGCCAAGAGACCCAGTACTTC,CASRPDSQETQYF
TRBJ2-5,NA,TRBV24-1,NA,TGTGCCACCGGAACGACTGGCGCCCAAGAGACCCAGTACTTC,CATGTTGAQETQYF
TRBJ1-5,NA,TRBV12-3/TRBV12-4,few,TGTGCCAGCAGTTTAGGACAGGCCCAGCCCCAGCATTTT,CASSLGQAQPQHF
TRBJ2-7,TRBD1,TRBV4-2,NA,TGTGCCAGCAGCCAAGGAGGGGGCAGCTCCTACGAGCAGTACTTC,CASSQGGGSSYEQYF
TRBJ1-5,NA,TRBV28,NA,TGTGCCAGCAGTTTCCTACAGGGAGACCTTACGCGCCTCAATCAGCCCCAGCATTTT,CASSFLQGDLTRLNQPQHF
TRBJ1-4,NA,TRBV6-5,NA,TGTGCCAGCAGTTACTCGCAGGGATCGGCTAATGAAAAACTGTTTTTT,CASSYSQGSANEKLFF
TRBJ1-1,TRBD1,TRBV5-4,NA,TGTGCCAGCAGCTCGGAGATCCGTTCGACAGGGGGCACTGAAGCTTTCTTT,CASSSEIRSTGGTEAFF
TRBJ2-5,TRBD2,TRBV5-4,NA,TGTGCCAGCAGCCCCGCAGGGACTAGCGATACGATTGGGAAGACCCAGTACTTC,CASSPAGTSDTIGKTQYF
TRBJ1-5,NA,TRBV12-3/TRBV12-4,NA,TGTGCCAGCAGTTTCCTGGAGTCTCAGCCCCAGCATTTT,CASSFLESQPQHF
TRBJ1-1,NA,TRBV7-9,NA,TGTGCCAGCAGCTTAGCCCCGACAGGTTCGGGAACTGAAGCTTTCTTT,CASSLAPTGSGTEAFF
TRBJ2-6,NA,TRBV18,NA,TGTGCCAGCTCACCTGAGACTGGGGCCAACGTCCTGACTTTC,CASSPETGANVLTF
TRBJ1-2,TRBD1,TRBV29-1,NA,TGCAGCGTCGACCACCGGGACAGGGGGGAGGGTGGCTACACCTTC,CSVDHRDRGEGGYTF
TRBJ1-2,NA,TRBV6-2/TRBV6-3,many,TGTGCCAGCAGTTCCACCGGCGGGGGCGGCGCCCCCCACCGCTATGGCTACACCTTC,CASSSTGGGGAPHRYGYTF
TRBJ1-2,NA,TRBV7-8,once,TGTGCCAGCAGCCGTCAGGGGCTGGGTGGCTACACCTTC,CASSRQGLGGYTF
TRBJ1-2,NA,TRBV7-9,NA,TGTGCCAGCAGCTCCCCCCCGAGAGATGGCTACACCTTC,CASSSPPRDGYTF